These T cell receptor beta chains were read from a single sample in a study of cytomegalovirus exposure and HLA in healthy donors. The repertoire was sequenced with immunoSEQ multiplex PCR; TCRdb's copy has only in-frame clones and lacks some. The data show around 150,000 clones, approximately 75% seen once. Sequenced material: PBMCs. The receptors were sampled from a young woman in good health and CMV-seronegative. The CDR3 runs from the conserved cysteine through the conserved F or W. D genes are given only for firm matches. Size tells how often a clone was seen (once, few, many) or the class of an expanded clone, and some rows leave it out.

D | J | length | V | size | DNA | CDR3
NA | TRBJ2-1 | 12 | TRBV7-6 | NA | TGTGCCAGCAGCGACTCCTTACTAGAGCTGTTCTTC | CASSDSLLELFF
NA | TRBJ2-2 | 11 | TRBV20-1 | NA | TGCAGTGCTACCTACACCGGGGAGCTGTTTTTT | CSATYTGELFF
NA | TRBJ1-1 | 15 | TRBV4-1 | few | TGCGCCAGCAGCCAAACCCCCCGGGGGGTCACTGAAGCTTTCTTT | CASSQTPRGVTEAFF
TRBD1 | TRBJ1-4 | 14 | TRBV5-1 | NA | TGCGCCAGCAGCCCGGGGACAGCTAATGAAAAACTGTTTTTT | CASSPGTANEKLFF
TRBD2 | TRBJ2-1 | 16 | TRBV29-1 | NA | TGCAGCGTTGAAGACCCGAGCGGGAGGGTCTACAATGAGCAGTTCTTC | CSVEDPSGRVYNEQFF
TRBD1 | TRBJ2-7 | 12 | TRBV11-2 | NA | TGTGCCAGCAGCCTGGACAGGGACGAGCAGTACTTC | CASSLDRDEQYF
TRBD1 | TRBJ2-1 | 17 | TRBV10-2 | NA | TGCGCCAGCAGTGGAACGGGACAGGGAAGTACCCACAATGAGCAGTTCTTC | CASSGTGQGSTHNEQFF
TRBD1 | TRBJ1-4 | 15 | TRBV7-9 | NA | TGTGCCAGCAGCTTAGGCTACAGGGGATTAGAAAAACTGTTTTTT | CASSLGYRGLEKLFF
TRBD1 | TRBJ1-5 | 17 | TRBV28 | NA | TGTGCCAGCAGTCCGAACCGGGACAGGGGGATTTGGTGGCCCCAGCATTTT | CASSPNRDRGIWWPQHF
TRBD2 | TRBJ2-2 | 19 | TRBV28 | NA | TGTGCCAGCAGGACTCCCATCGGGGTAGCGGGTGGTAGCGCCGGGGAGCTGTTTTTT | CASRTPIGVAGGSAGELFF
NA | TRBJ2-7 | 16 | TRBV6-1 | NA | TGTGCCAGCAGTGCCGGGGGACGCCGGAGGTTCCACGAGCAGTACTTC | CASSAGGRRRFHEQYF
TRBD2 | TRBJ2-3 | 16 | TRBV7-8 | NA | TGTGCCAGCAGCTTAGACCGGGTAGCGGGAGGGGATACGCAGTATTTT | CASSLDRVAGGDTQYF
TRBD2 | TRBJ2-7 | 16 | TRBV4-2 | NA | TGTGCCAGCGCAGGACGGCTAGCGGGAGTCGGGGGCGAGCAGTACTTC | CASAGRLAGVGGEQYF
NA | TRBJ2-3 | 15 | TRBV7-9 | few | TGTGCCAGCAGACCTAGACTAAAAAGCACAGATACGCAGTATTTT | CASRPRLKSTDTQYF
NA | TRBJ2-1 | 15 | TRBV28 | NA | TGTGCCAGCAGTCGGACTCCATCTTATAGTGGTGAGCAGTTCTTC | CASSRTPSYSGEQFF
NA | TRBJ1-4 | 16 | TRBV5-1 | few | TGCGCCAGCAGCTTGGAACGTAGTGCAACTAATGAAAAACTGTTTTTT | CASSLERSATNEKLFF
TRBD1 | TRBJ1-5 | 16 | TRBV27 | NA | TGTGCCAGCAGTTCCGGGACAGTAGATGGCAATCAGCCCCAGCATTTT | CASSSGTVDGNQPQHF
NA | TRBJ2-7 | 12 | TRBV6-1 | NA | TGTGCCAGCAGTGCGGTCTCCTACGAGCAGTACTTC | CASSAVSYEQYF
NA | TRBJ1-5 | 14 | TRBV25-1 | NA | TGTGCCAGCAGTGACACGACAGTAAATCAGCCCCAGCATTTT | CASSDTTVNQPQHF
NA | TRBJ2-2 | 14 | TRBV10-2 | NA | TGCGCCAGCAGTGTTGACAGGAGAGGTGGGGAGCTGTTTTTT | CASSVDRRGGELFF
TRBD2 | TRBJ2-1 | 17 | TRBV5-1 | once | TGCGCCACCCGGCTGCGGGGACTAGCCTCCTCCTACAATGAGCAGTTCTTC | CATRLRGLASSYNEQFF
NA | TRBJ2-7 | 14 | TRBV5-1 | NA | TGCGCCAGCAGCTTCCGAGACAGCACCTACGAGCAGTACTTC | CASSFRDSTYEQYF
TRBD2 | TRBJ2-3 | 18 | TRBV4-1 | NA | TGCGCCAGCAGCCAAGTGATCTCGCGGGGGGGAAACTCAGATACGCAGTATTTT | CASSQVISRGGNSDTQYF
NA | TRBJ2-1 | 20 | TRBV7-6 | NA | TGTGCCAGCAGCCTAAGACCAGGGGCGAGGAGCGAGACCTCCTACAATGAGCAGTTCTTC | CASSLRPGARSETSYNEQFF
NA | TRBJ2-7 | 17 | TRBV4-1 | NA | TGCGCCAGCAGCCAAAGATTTGAGACAAGAAGCTCCTACGAGCAGTACTTC | CASSQRFETRSSYEQYF
TRBD1 | TRBJ1-5 | 16 | TRBV4-2 | NA | TGTGCCAGCAGCCCATTGACAGGGGAAGGCAATCAGCCCCAGCATTTT | CASSPLTGEGNQPQHF
NA | TRBJ2-5 | 15 | TRBV2 | NA | TGTGCCAGCAGTAGGACAAGTTATCGCGTAGAGACCCAGTACTTC | CASSRTSYRVETQYF
NA | TRBJ2-7 | 14 | TRBV5-6 | NA | TGTGCCAGCAGCTTGGGCGGGAACTCCTACGAGCAGTACTTC | CASSLGGNSYEQYF
NA | TRBJ1-1 | 14 | TRBV18 | few | TGTGCCAGCTCACCCCTCAAGGGGGACACTGAAGCTTTCTTT | CASSPLKGDTEAFF
NA | TRBJ1-4 | 13 | TRBV5-1 | NA | TGCGCCAGCAGCTTAGGGGGTGGAGAAAAACTGTTTTTT | CASSLGGGEKLFF
NA | TRBJ2-7 | 18 | TRBV4-1 | NA | TGCGCCAGCAGCCAAGCGATTTCGGGGCAGGGGAAGAGCTACGAGCAGTACTTC | CASSQAISGQGKSYEQYF
TRBD1 | TRBJ1-1 | 14 | TRBV18 | once | TGTGCCAGCTCATCCACCGGGACAGGGGCTGAAGCTTTCTTT | CASSSTGTGAEAFF
TRBD2 | TRBJ2-5 | 16 | TRBV19 | NA | TGTGCCAGTAGTATACGGGGGGGGAGCTTCATGGAGACCCAGTACTTC | CASSIRGGSFMETQYF
NA | TRBJ2-2 | 13 | TRBV19 | NA | TGTGCCAGTGCCCGGGTTAACACCGGGGAGCTGTTTTTT | CASARVNTGELFF
TRBD1 | TRBJ1-3 | 17 | TRBV14 | NA | TGTGCCAGCAGCGGACACGGGACAGCTCGCTCTGGAAACACCATATATTTT | CASSGHGTARSGNTIYF
NA | TRBJ2-3 | 14 | TRBV13 | NA | TGTGCCAGCAGCGGAGGGGGCCGCACAGATACGCAGTATTTT | CASSGGGRTDTQYF
NA | TRBJ1-4 | 13 | TRBV27 | NA | TGTGCCAGCAGTAGCCCTTTCGGGGAAAAACTGTTTTTT | CASSSPFGEKLFF
NA | TRBJ2-1 | 13 | TRBV5-4 | few | TGTGCCAGCAGCTTAGACTACTACAATGAGCAGTTCTTC | CASSLDYYNEQFF
TRBD1 | TRBJ2-2 | 15 | TRBV6-5 | NA | TGTGCCAGCAGTTACAGGGGGCGCGATACCGGGGAGCTGTTTTTT | CASSYRGRDTGELFF
NA | TRBJ2-7 | 13 | TRBV27 | NA | TGTGCCAGCAGTTTTCTAGGTCCACCCGAGCAGTACTTC | CASSFLGPPEQYF
TRBD1 | TRBJ2-7 | 14 | TRBV5-4 | NA | TGTGCCAGCAGCTGGGGACAGCGCTCCTACGAGCAGTACTTC | CASSWGQRSYEQYF
NA | TRBJ2-6 | 13 | TRBV18 | NA | TGTGCCAGCTCTATCCCTGGGGCCAACGTCCTGACTTTC | CASSIPGANVLTF
TRBD1 | TRBJ1-5 | 14 | TRBV6-5 | NA | TGTGCCAGCAGCCGGGACAGGGGTAATCAGCCCCAGCATTTT | CASSRDRGNQPQHF
TRBD2 | TRBJ2-1 | 15 | TRBV13 | NA | TGTGCCAGCAGCTTTTCCCTAGCGGCATCGAATGAGCAGTTCTTC | CASSFSLAASNEQFF
TRBD1 | TRBJ2-3 | 14 | TRBV6-5 | few | TGTGCCAGCAGAAGGGACAGAAGCACAGATACGCAGTATTTT | CASRRDRSTDTQYF
NA | TRBJ1-1 | 14 | TRBV29-1 | NA | TGCAGCGGCCACCGATCCGGGAGAGGTACTGAAGCTTTCTTT | CSGHRSGRGTEAFF